The clone carrying this TCR beta chain has at least ten counts. This specimen comes from a study of human T cells and chemical hapten exposure. Time point described: patch test 1, 2 weeks after DPC sensitization. Indicated treatment: therapeutic diphenylcyclopropenone sensitization with weekly scalp DPC. Blood sampling occurred before each patch-test application. People who gave samples had alopecia, were 18 to 70 years old, and were suitable for DPC. It was the library that attached unique molecular identifiers to individual cDNA molecules. TCRdb called the RACE reads again in MiXCR, with one record for every CDR3 protein. This sample yields about 71,000 distinct CDR3 sequences, of which more than 8% are seen a single time; roughly 3.3% belongs to the top ten. Trimming took off 7 bases at V and 0 bases at J, with 12 bases between the two ends. The CDR3 runs 15 residues.

The receptor was derived from a woman aged 35 to 49 with alopecia areata. Some clones in this sample may be carry-over from other donors' samples. The chain combines TRBV12-3 or TRBV12-4 with TRBJ2-2; no clear D. The sequenced sample was whole blood, obtained in connection with sensitization to the hapten diphenylcyclopropenone (DPC). As DNA, the CDR3 is TGTGCCAGCAACCAGAACCCATCGAACACCGGGGAGCTGTTTTTT. Its protein is CASNQNPSNTGELFF.